Below are 8 T cell receptor beta chains sequenced from a single sample in a study of shared clonotypes between healthy human individuals. Here immunoSEQ multiplex PCR was the method, and the copy in TCRdb shows in-frame clones only, minus some. The sample lists over a million clones; approximately 80% were seen once. Material for sequencing was memory CD4+ T cells from PBMCs. As for subset: CD45RA-negative fraction. These receptors were taken from a man younger than 30 in good health. Some clones in this sample may be carry-over from other donors' samples.

This clone has ten or more counts. The chain employs TRBV28 and TRBJ2-5; 7 bases line up with TRBD1. Germline CDR1 is MDHEN and CDR2 is SYDVKM. This CDR3 spans 13 amino acids. Trimming cost V 0 bases and J 6 bases; bases outside gene matches: 1. CDR3 in amino acids: CASSLWTGKTQYF. The CDR3 coding sequence is TGTGCCAGCAGTTTATGGACAGGGAAGACCCAGTACTTC.

CDR3: CASSPMGYGYTF. The CDR3, as DNA: TGTGCCAGCAGCCCCATGGGCTATGGCTACACCTTC. The chain has TRBV7-2 and TRBJ1-2; D not resolved. Per germline, CDR1 SGHTA and CDR2 FQGNSA. Trimming took 5 bases from V and 4 from J, leaving 8 bases between them. The CDR3 contains 12 residues.

CDR3 bases: TGTGCCTGGAGTACCAGCGGGGATTACAATGAGCAGTTCTTC. It codes for CAWSTSGDYNEQFF. The chain recombines TRBV30 with TRBJ2-1; 7 nucleotides match TRBD2. The junction had 5 bases not matched to a gene; V was cut back by 2 bases and J by 4 bases. From germline, CDR1 is GTSNPN and CDR2 SVGIG (reference sequence). The CDR3 totals 14 residues.

This clone was found once. This rearrangement joins TRBV6-5 to TRBJ2-1; TRBD2 agrees at 7 bases. CDR3 length: 15 amino acids. Germline assignment: CDR1 MNHEY and CDR2 SVGAGI. Trimming took 6 bases from V and 6 from J; bases not matched to a gene: 11. CDR3 DNA sequence: TGTGCCAGCAGGGTAGTGGCGGGAGTCGTCAATGAGCAGTTCTTC. Its translation: CASRVVAGVVNEQFF.

V and J are TRBV28 and TRBJ1-1; D gene unclear. V was trimmed by 3 bases and J by 0 bases, leaving 14 bases between them. Looked up from germline, CDR1 is MDHEN and CDR2 is SYDVKM. The CDR3 covers 16 residues. The CDR3 region has the DNA TGTGCCAGCAGTTTTCTACCTAGCAGCATGAACACTGAAGCTTTCTTT. This translates into CASSFLPSSMNTEAFF. Variable domain in full (rest from reference TRBV28 and TRBJ1-1): DVKVTQSSRYLVKRTGEKVFLECVQDMDHENMFWYRQDPGLGLRLIYFSYDVKMKEKGDIPEGYSVSREKKERFSLILESASTNQTSMYLCASSFLPSSMNTEAFFGQGTRLTVV.

The V call is TRBV30, the J call TRBJ1-2; 7 nucleotides match TRBD1. With V trimmed by 3 bases and J by 0 bases, 4 bases remained unmatched. This CDR3 has 14 residues. The germline gives CDR1 GTSNPN, CDR2 SVGIG (reference sequence). The CDR3 here is CAWRQGTANYGYTF. The CDR3 region has the DNA TGTGCCTGGAGACAGGGGACAGCTAACTATGGCTACACCTTC.

This CDR3 is CASSLTDFSGELFF. The CDR3 DNA reads as TGTGCCAGCAGTCTGACAGACTTCTCCGGGGAGCTGTTTTTT. The V and J genes are TRBV6-1 and TRBJ2-2; maybe TRBD1 (5 bases). V gave up 5 bases and J gave up 6 bases, with 13 bases separating them. Germline loops: CDR1 MNHNS, CDR2 SASEGT. The CDR3 runs to 14 residues.

The chain joins TRBV11-2 to TRBJ2-5; 11 positions match TRBD1. Germline loops: CDR1 SGHAT, CDR2 FQNNGV. V lost 5 bases to trimming and J lost 9 bases; unmatched junction nucleotides: 8. The CDR3 loop spans 14 amino acids. This CDR3 reads CASSVGQGVGSQYF. CDR3 DNA sequence: TGTGCCAGCAGCGTGGGACAGGGGGTCGGGTCCCAGTACTTC.